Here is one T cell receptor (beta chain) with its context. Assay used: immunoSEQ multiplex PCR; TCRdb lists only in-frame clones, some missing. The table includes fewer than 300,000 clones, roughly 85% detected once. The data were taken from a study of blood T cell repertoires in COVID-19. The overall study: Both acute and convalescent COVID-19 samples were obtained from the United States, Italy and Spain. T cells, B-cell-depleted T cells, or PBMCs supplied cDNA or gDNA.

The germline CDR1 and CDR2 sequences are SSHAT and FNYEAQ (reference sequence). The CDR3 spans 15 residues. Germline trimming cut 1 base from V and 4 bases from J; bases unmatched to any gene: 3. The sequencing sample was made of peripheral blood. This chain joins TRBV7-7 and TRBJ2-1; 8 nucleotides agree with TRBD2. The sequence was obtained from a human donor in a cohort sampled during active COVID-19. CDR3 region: CASSLVASGYNEQFF. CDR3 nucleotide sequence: TGTGCCAGCAGCTTAGTAGCTAGCGGGTACAATGAGCAGTTCTTC.